A selection of T cell receptor beta chains follows, all from one sample in a study of shared clonotypes between healthy human individuals. The protocol was immunoSEQ multiplex PCR, while the TCRdb copy is restricted to in-frame clones and leaves out a portion. The repertoire holds some 2,000,000 clones, with roughly 94% as singletons. Sequenced sample: naive CD4+ T cells sorted from blood. Receptors were obtained from a young man in good health. CDR3s include the opening cysteine and the closing phenylalanine or tryptophan. Each record gives: D gene, V gene, J gene, clone size, CDR3 DNA, CDR3 protein. D genes are given only for firm matches. The size of a clone is reported for some rows only, either as once, few or many, or as a class for expanded clones.

TRBD1	TRBV9	TRBJ1-1	NA	TGTGCCAGCAGCCCTCGACAGGGGGCACAAAACACTGAAGCTTTCTTT	CASSPRQGAQNTEAFF
NA	TRBV10-3	TRBJ2-7	NA	TGTGCCACCGCCCTGCTTGGGGACGAGCAGTACTTC	CATALLGDEQYF
TRBD2	TRBV5-4	TRBJ2-1	NA	TGTGCCAGCAGCTTAGGAGGGAGGGCTATCAATGAGCAGTTCTTC	CASSLGGRAINEQFF
NA	TRBV7-9	TRBJ1-6	NA	TGTGCCAGCAGCTCCCGGGACTGGGATAATTCACCCCTCCACTTT	CASSSRDWDNSPLHF
NA	TRBV4-3	TRBJ1-2	NA	TGCGCCAGCAGCCACCTCGCCAGGGACTATGGCTACACCTTC	CASSHLARDYGYTF
NA	TRBV2	TRBJ1-6	NA	TGTGCCAGCAGTGGATCCGGCAGCTCCTATAATTCACCCCTCCACTTT	CASSGSGSSYNSPLHF
NA	TRBV5-1	TRBJ2-5	NA	TGCGCCAGCAGTTCCTACACCGGGGGTCGAGAGACCCAGTACTTC	CASSSYTGGRETQYF
NA	TRBV18	TRBJ1-4	NA	TGTGCCAGCTCACCACCGAACAGGGATTCTCGCGAAAAACTGTTTTTT	CASSPPNRDSREKLFF
TRBD1	TRBV6-5	TRBJ2-7	NA	TGTGCCAGCAGTCTGACAGGGGGCTACGGCTACGAGCAGTACTTC	CASSLTGGYGYEQYF
NA	TRBV28	TRBJ1-1	NA	TGTGCCAGCAGTTTATCGCGCCCTATGAACACTGAAGCTTTCTTT	CASSLSRPMNTEAFF
NA	TRBV30	TRBJ2-7	NA	TGTGCCTGGAGTGATGGGCCGGGGGCCTACGAGCAGTACTTC	CAWSDGPGAYEQYF
NA	TRBV5-1	TRBJ1-2	NA	TGCGCCAGCAGCTTGGCAGGAGATCCCGTCTATGGCTACACCTTC	CASSLAGDPVYGYTF
NA	TRBV18	TRBJ2-2	NA	TGTGCCAGCTCGCCACGCTGGGCACCTAACACCGGGGAGCTGTTTTTT	CASSPRWAPNTGELFF
NA	TRBV15	TRBJ2-5	many	TGTGCCACCAGCAGGGACAAAGAGACCCAGTACTTC	CATSRDKETQYF
NA	TRBV11-2	TRBJ1-6	NA	TGTGCCAGCAGCACCTTGAGACAGAAAAATTCACCCCTCCACTTT	CASSTLRQKNSPLHF
NA	TRBV5-1	TRBJ1-4	NA	TGCGCCAGCAGCCTAGAGAGGCCTGAAAAACTGTTTTTT	CASSLERPEKLFF
TRBD1	TRBV5-4	TRBJ1-2	NA	TGTGCCAGCACCCCTACGGGGACAGTTGGGTATGGCTACACCTTC	CASTPTGTVGYGYTF
NA	TRBV10-3	TRBJ1-4	many	TGTGCCATCAGTGAGGGTGCGCGAGAAAAACTGTTTTTT	CAISEGAREKLFF
TRBD1	TRBV28	TRBJ1-1	once	TGTGCCAGCATTTCCACCAGGGGGAAGAACACTGAAGCTTTCTTT	CASISTRGKNTEAFF
NA	TRBV11-2	TRBJ2-3	NA	TGTGCCAGCAGCTTAAGTTCCAGCCACACAGATACGCAGTATTTT	CASSLSSSHTDTQYF
NA	TRBV10-3	TRBJ2-5	NA	TGTGCCATCAGCAAAGTTCAGGGTGGGGGGCAAGAGACCCAGTACTTC	CAISKVQGGGQETQYF
NA	TRBV18	TRBJ1-4	NA	TGTGCCAGCTCACCATCGGGGGGTGCAACTAATGAAAAACTGTTTTTT	CASSPSGGATNEKLFF
NA	TRBV2	TRBJ2-2	NA	TGTGCCAGCAATCGACGGACAAGCGCGAACACCGGGGAGCTGTTTTTT	CASNRRTSANTGELFF
TRBD1	TRBV6-5	TRBJ2-2	NA	TGTGCCAGCAGTTACCGAGGACAGGGGACCGGGGAGCTGTTTTTT	CASSYRGQGTGELFF
NA	TRBV18	TRBJ2-7	NA	TGTGCCAGCTCACCGGGACGAGAGTCCTACGAGCAGTACTTC	CASSPGRESYEQYF
TRBD1	TRBV30	TRBJ2-7	NA	TGTGCCGTGGGGACAGGACGCTACGAGCAGTACTTC	CAVGTGRYEQYF
TRBD1	TRBV27	TRBJ1-5	NA	TGTGCCAGCAGTCCGATAGCGCAGGGGGCCTATAGCAATCAGCCCCAGCATTTT	CASSPIAQGAYSNQPQHF
TRBD1	TRBV19	TRBJ1-2	NA	TGTGCCAGTAGTTCCCGGGACAGGGGCAACTATGGCTACACCTTC	CASSSRDRGNYGYTF
TRBD2	TRBV30	TRBJ2-2	many	TGTGCCTGGAGACATAGCGGGAGACGCGGGGAGCTGTTTTTT	CAWRHSGRRGELFF
NA	TRBV2	TRBJ1-1	NA	TGTGCCAGCACTCTAGGGGCGTTACCGAACACTGAAGCTTTCTTT	CASTLGALPNTEAFF
TRBD2	TRBV5-1	TRBJ2-3	NA	TGCGCCAGCAGCCGGACTAGCGGGGGGTTGGCGAGCACAGATACGCAGTATTTT	CASSRTSGGLASTDTQYF
NA	TRBV7-2	TRBJ1-1	NA	TGTGCCAGCAGCTTAACCGCCGGGGGCCCCACTGAAGCTTTCTTT	CASSLTAGGPTEAFF
TRBD2	TRBV9	TRBJ2-4	NA	TGTGCCAGCAGCGTAGACACCGCGACTAGCGGGAGTTTAACCAAAAACATTCAGTACTTC	CASSVDTATSGSLTKNIQYF
NA	TRBV5-6	TRBJ2-7	NA	TGTGCCAGCAGCTTCGCTGGTGCTACCGGCCACGAGCAGTACTTC	CASSFAGATGHEQYF
TRBD1	TRBV29-1	TRBJ2-5	NA	TGCAGCGTTGAAGTGGACAGGCAAGAGACCCAGTACTTC	CSVEVDRQETQYF
TRBD1	TRBV28	TRBJ1-2	NA	TGTGCCAGCAGTCCACAGGGGGCGGGTAACTATGGCTACACCTTC	CASSPQGAGNYGYTF
TRBD2	TRBV6-1	TRBJ2-7	NA	TGTGCCAGCAGGCCCGGGACTAGCGGGGTGTACGAGCAGTACTTC	CASRPGTSGVYEQYF
NA	TRBV21-1	TRBJ1-5	NA	TGTGCCCCGATGGGTCGGGGGCGCGTTCAGCCCCAGCATTTT	CAPMGRGRVQPQHF
TRBD1	TRBV6-5	TRBJ2-3	once	TGTGCCAGCAGTTCCGGACAGGGGCCCACAGATACGCAGTATTTT	CASSSGQGPTDTQYF
TRBD1	TRBV30	TRBJ1-1	NA	TGTGCCTGTCGGACCGGGACAGGGACTGAAGCTTTCTTT	CACRTGTGTEAFF